The sequence of this T cell receptor beta chain was determined in a study of shared clonotypes between healthy human individuals. The wider study: There were three CD4 naive, three CD4 memory, two CD8 naive and one CD8 memory plates per donor. Regarding the study as a whole: Clonotypes that were shared across four donors made up about 4.5% of naive CD4 clonotypes. Blood was the only sampled material, and tissue repertoires likely differ.

Profiling relied on immunoSEQ multiplex PCR, and the TCRdb table lists in-frame clones only, not all of them. Here the sample spans roughly 2.1 million clones, just over 90% being singletons. On this clone: The antigen remains unidentified.

CDR1 is SGHTA, CDR2 FQGTGA, per germline. This CDR3 has 16 amino acids. Trimming took off 1 base at V and 2 bases at J, with 12 bases between the two ends. Naive-designated CD8 cells lacked CD45RO, were positively enriched for CCR7, and omitted terminally differentiated effector memory CD45RA+ cells. The receptor comes from a man aged 18 to 29 in good health. Some clones in this sample may be carry-over from other donors' samples. Sequenced: naive CD8+ T cells from PBMCs. The chain couples TRBV7-3 to TRBJ2-1, with D possibly matching TRBD2 (6 bases). The CDR3 loop reads CASSLRAGPAYNEQFF. The CDR3 bases are TGTGCCAGCAGCTTAAGGGCGGGACCCGCCTACAATGAGCAGTTCTTC.